Below are 27 T cell receptor beta chains sequenced from a single sample in a study of blood T cell repertoires in COVID-19. This table comes from immunoSEQ multiplex PCR, and its TCRdb copy is limited to in-frame clones, with some not included. Among fewer than 200,000 clones listed, less than 85% were seen once. Sequencing used PBMCs or T cells enriched from blood (not recorded which). Every receptor here comes from a woman aged 55-70 years with acute COVID-19.

The chain has TRBV6-5 and TRBJ1-1; D unresolved. V lost 7 bases and J 1 base, leaving 13 bases between the germline ends. Germline lookup yields CDR1 MNHEY and CDR2 SVGAGI. This CDR3 has 14 residues. CDR3 nucleotide sequence: TGTGCCAGCACCTCCCGACACCCGAACACTGAAGCTTTCTTT. Amino acids: CASTSRHPNTEAFF.

This clone was picked up a small number of times. The rearrangement links TRBV5-6 to TRBJ2-3; TRBD2 aligns across 9 bases. The germline V gene has CDR1 SGHDT and CDR2 YYEEEE. J was trimmed by 0 bases and V by 1 base; bases with no gene match: 3. The CDR3 covers 16 residues. The CDR3 region is CASSLRLAGSTDTQYF. The DNA for the CDR3 is TGTGCCAGCAGCTTGAGGCTAGCGGGGAGCACAGATACGCAGTATTTT.

The rearrangement uses TRBV5-6 and TRBJ2-7; 7 positions match TRBD1. The germline V gene encodes CDR1 SGHDT and CDR2 YYEEEE. V lost 2 bases to trimming and J lost 5 bases; unmatched junction nucleotides: 7. The CDR3 sequence is 14 residues long. Here the CDR3 DNA reads TGTGCCAGCAGCTTACCCGGACAGGCCGACGAGCAGTACGTC. Protein sequence: CASSLPGQADEQYV.

The V gene is TRBV9, the J gene TRBJ1-5; a possible D gene is TRBD1 (6 bases). In germline, CDR1 is SGDLS, CDR2 YYNGEE. This CDR3 comprises 13 residues. The germline V and J ends were trimmed by 5 bases and 7 bases, with 13 bases remaining between them. The CDR3 is CASSEGERQPQHF. In nucleotides, the CDR3 is TGTGCCAGCAGTGAGGGGGAGCGACAGCCCCAGCATTTT.

CDR3: CASSTSTDTQYF. Here the CDR3 DNA reads TGTGCCAGCAGTACTAGCACAGATACGCAGTATTTT. The chain uses TRBV21-1 and TRBJ2-3; the table calls TRBD2, which could not be checked here. TRBV21-1 is recorded as a pseudogene. The CDR3 spans 12 residues.

The chain couples TRBV5-1 to TRBJ2-7; D unclear. The V gene lost 5 bases and the J gene lost 4 bases, with 7 bases spanning the gap. This CDR3 spans 11 amino acids. Germline V gene data show CDR1 as SGHRS and CDR2 as YFSETQ. CDR3 residues: CASSYGYEQYF. DNA for the CDR3: TGCGCCAGCAGTTACGGGTACGAGCAGTACTTC.

The chain couples TRBV7-2 to TRBJ2-5; D is perhaps TRBD2 (5 bases). V was clipped by 4 bases and J by 4 bases, with 13 bases between them. The CDR3 sequence is 14 residues long. Germline CDR1 and CDR2: SGHTA and FQGNSA. DNA of the CDR3: TGTGCCAGCAGCTCGCTTCGGGGAAGAGAGACCCAGTACTTC. It encodes CASSSLRGRETQYF.

CDR3 protein: CASSLRQGNSPLHF. DNA of the CDR3: TGTGCCAGCAGCTTAAGACAGGGGAACTCACCCCTCCACTTT. The genes are TRBV9 and TRBJ1-6; 8 bases fit TRBD1. V trimming: 4 bases; J trimming: 10 bases; junction bases outside the gene matches: 7. The CDR3 loop spans 14 amino acids. Germline CDR1 is SGDLS and CDR2 is YYNGEE.

The gene calls are TRBV30 and TRBJ2-7; 8 bases are a match to TRBD1. Germline trimming cut 2 bases from V and 5 bases from J; bases unmatched to any gene: 2. CDR3 length: 12 residues. CDR1 and CDR2 from the germline V gene are GTSNPN and SVGIG (reference sequence). CDR3 protein: CAWSRTGHEQYV. The CDR3, as DNA: TGTGCCTGGAGTCGGACAGGGCACGAGCAGTACGTC.

In its sample, this clone was seen once. The CDR3 loop reads CASSQVDRRNSGNTIYF. CDR3 nucleotides: TGTGCCAGCAGCCAGGTGGACAGGCGAAACTCTGGAAACACCATATATTTT. The V and J genes are TRBV4-2 and TRBJ1-3; 7 nucleotides line up with TRBD1. CDR3 length: 17 amino acids. Unmatched junction bases numbered 8, after V lost 3 bases and J lost 0 bases. Germline V lookup: CDR1 LGHNA, CDR2 YNFKEQ.

The gene calls are TRBV19 and TRBJ1-6; 8 bases line up with TRBD1. V lost 5 bases and J lost 10; bases outside the gene matches: 4. The CDR3 length is 13 residues. Germline lookup yields CDR1 LNHDA and CDR2 SQIVND (reference sequence). CDR3 protein: CASSDRGRSPLHF. DNA of the CDR3: TGTGCCAGTAGTGACAGGGGTAGGTCACCCCTCCACTTT.

This clone was detected many times. The chain combines TRBV14 with TRBJ2-1; TRBD1 is a possible D gene (5 bases). V lost 2 bases to trimming and J lost 10 bases, with 12 bases between them. CDR3 size: 13 residues. Germline values: CDR1 SGHDN, CDR2 FVKESK. In DNA, the CDR3 is TGTGCCAGCAGCCAACTACAGGTAGAGGAGCAGTTCTTC. Amino acids: CASSQLQVEEQFF.

This chain connects TRBV11-2 to TRBJ1-1, with D uncertain. V shed 2 bases and J shed 1 base, with 5 bases lying between them. The V gene's germline CDR1 is SGHAT and CDR2 FQNNGV. The CDR3 has 13 amino acids. The CDR3: CASSLRENTEAFF. CDR3 DNA: TGTGCCAGCAGCTTACGGGAGAACACTGAAGCTTTCTTT.

Remarks on this clone: This specimen includes other DNA sequences encoding the same CDR3. V and J are TRBV11-3 and TRBJ2-5, with D unclear. There are 13 residues in the CDR3. Trimming removed 2 bases at V and 5 bases at J, with 9 bases between. Germline CDR1 reads SGHNT; CDR2 reads YENEEA. Here the CDR3 reads CASSLNRVETQYF. The CDR3 DNA is TGTGCCAGCAGCTTAAACCGGGTCGAGACCCAGTACTTC.

The gene calls are TRBV3-1 (or the pseudogene TRBV3-2) and TRBJ1-5; 7 bases are shared with TRBD1. The V and J ends lost 1 base and 6 bases, in that order; junction bases with no gene match: 6. Germline CDR1 LGHDT, CDR2 YNNKEL (reference sequence). This CDR3 is built from 15 residues. The CDR3 region has the DNA TGTGCCAGCAGCCAAGGGACAGGCCAAGGTCAGCCCCAGCATTTT. Translating gives CASSQGTGQGQPQHF.

The chain links TRBV11-2 to TRBJ1-1, with D possibly being TRBD1 (5 bases). V was trimmed by 4 bases and J by 4 bases, leaving 13 bases between them. The CDR3 is 14 amino acids. CDR1 SGHAT and CDR2 FQNNGV come from the germline V gene. CDR3 loop: CASSSNVGGTEAFF. DNA of the CDR3: TGTGCCAGCAGCTCGAACGTGGGGGGCACTGAAGCTTTCTTT.

The chain uses TRBV11-2 and TRBJ1-2, with 10 bases fitting TRBD1. The length of the CDR3 is 14 residues. V was clipped by 5 bases and J by 6 bases; unmatched bases: 6. Germline V gives CDR1 SGHAT, CDR2 FQNNGV. The chain's CDR3 is CASSRQGARDGYTF. The CDR3 DNA reads TGTGCCAGCAGCCGACAGGGGGCGAGAGATGGCTACACCTTC.

CDR3 nucleotide sequence: TGTGCCAGCAGTTCGGGGGGACCTGGAAACACCATATATTTT. It yields the protein CASSSGGPGNTIYF. This rearrangement joins TRBV28 to TRBJ1-3; D perhaps matches TRBD1 (5 bases). Germline-derived CDR1 and CDR2 are MDHEN and SYDVKM. The CDR3 has 14 residues. V lost 4 bases and J 2 bases, leaving 9 bases between the germline ends. The full variable domain, in which reference TRBV28 and TRBJ1-3 provide the parts outside the CDR3, is DVKVTQSSRYLVKRTGEKVFLECVQDMDHENMFWYRQDPGLGLRLIYFSYDVKMKEKGDIPEGYSVSREKKERFSLILESASTNQTSMYLCASSSGGPGNTIYFGEGSWLTVV.

This chain joins TRBV7-9 and TRBJ2-2, with D unclear. Trimming took 5 bases from V and 1 from J, leaving 5 bases between them. Germline V lookup: CDR1 SEHNR, CDR2 FQNEAQ (reference sequence). This CDR3 contains 13 residues. CDR3: CASSLLNTGELFF. In DNA form, the CDR3 reads TGTGCCAGCAGCCTTTTGAACACCGGGGAGCTGTTTTTT.

V is TRBV7-9 and J is TRBJ2-4; perhaps TRBD1 as D (5 bases). Per the germline V gene, CDR1 is SEHNR and CDR2 is FQNEAQ (reference sequence). V was shortened by 2 bases and J by 8 bases, with 10 bases between the two germline ends. The CDR3 covers 13 residues. CDR3 in amino acids: CASSLSRVDIQYF. The CDR3 DNA reads as TGTGCCAGCAGCTTATCCAGGGTAGACATTCAGTACTTC.

The chain combines TRBV7-9 with TRBJ1-3, with D possibly matching TRBD1 (5 bases). The CDR3 sequence is 14 residues long. V shed 5 bases and J shed 4 bases, with 12 bases lying between them. Per germline, CDR1 SEHNR and CDR2 FQNEAQ (reference sequence). CDR3 DNA sequence: TGTGCCAGCAGCCCCGGGACTGGAGGAAACACCATATATTTT. Amino acid sequence: CASSPGTGGNTIYF.

The chain employs TRBV7-2 and TRBJ2-7; 9 nucleotides align to TRBD2. CDR1 is SGHTA, CDR2 FQGNSA, per germline. This CDR3 region has 15 residues. Trimming cost V 1 base and J 3 bases; bases outside gene matches: 4. CDR3 region: CASSLEAGGFYEQYF. The DNA for the CDR3 is TGTGCCAGCAGCTTAGAGGCGGGAGGGTTCTACGAGCAGTACTTC.

This clone was recorded only once. The chain uses TRBV7-9 and TRBJ1-6; maybe TRBD1 (6 bases). There are 15 residues in the CDR3. The germline V and J ends were trimmed by 5 bases and 10 bases, with 18 bases remaining between them. Germline V CDR1 and CDR2: SEHNR, FQNEAQ (reference sequence). The CDR3 loop reads CASSRRDIAGSPLHF. DNA of the CDR3: TGTGCCAGCAGCAGACGGGACATCGCAGGGTCACCCCTCCACTTT.

This clone came up once. V is TRBV30 and J is TRBJ2-5; D perhaps matches TRBD2 (5 bases). V was pared by 3 bases and J by 0 bases, with 8 bases between. Looked up from germline, CDR1 is GTSNPN and CDR2 is SVGIG (reference sequence). The CDR3 length is 13 residues. The CDR3 DNA reads TGTGCCTGGAGAGGCGGGCACCAAGAGACCCAGTACTTC. Protein product: CAWRGGHQETQYF.

This clone was observed a handful of times. The genes are TRBV11-2 and TRBJ2-5; D not certain. Trimming removed 5 bases at V and 5 bases at J, with 6 bases between. The CDR3 has 11 residues. Germline values: CDR1 SGHAT, CDR2 FQNNGV. The CDR3 DNA is TGTGCCAGCAGCCCGCGGGAGACCCAGTACTTC. Translating it yields CASSPRETQYF.

In its sample, this clone was seen once. The chain is built from TRBV4-2 and TRBJ1-2; 10 positions agree with TRBD1. Germline lookup yields CDR1 LGHNA and CDR2 YNFKEQ. The trim removed 2 bases at V and 5 bases at J, leaving 8 bases unmatched. The CDR3 is made up of 16 amino acids. This CDR3 reads CASSQTPQGQGYGYTF. The CDR3 coding sequence is TGTGCCAGCAGCCAAACCCCGCAGGGACAGGGGTATGGCTACACCTTC.

The chain has TRBV7-2 and TRBJ1-1; unclear D gene. Trimming removed 5 bases at V and 4 bases at J, with 14 bases between. From germline, CDR1 is SGHTA and CDR2 FQGNSA. This CDR3 has 14 residues. The CDR3 DNA follows: TGTGCCAGCAGCGCGCTAGGCCGCCCCACTGAAGCTTTCTTT. Protein product: CASSALGRPTEAFF.